This TCR beta chain emerged from a study of blood T cell repertoires in COVID-19. For the study at large: Sample material is recorded as cDNA or gDNA derived from T cells, B-cell-depleted T cells, or PBMCs.

Original methodology: The assay estimated nucleated cells by amplifying reference gene primers. Profiled with immunoSEQ multiplex PCR; TCRdb holds only in-frame clones, not every one. That table supplies the V and J calls and clone size; D and trimming were determined from the DNA. The sample lists about 270,000 clones, roughly 86% occurring once. The germline V gene has CDR1 SGHAT and CDR2 FQNNGV. Between the trimmed V and J ends, which lost 0 bases and 6 bases, there was a span of 6 bases. The CDR3 length is 13 residues. What was sequenced was peripheral blood. The chain carries TRBV11-2 and TRBJ1-5, with D unclear. The origin of this receptor is a man in his forties or fifties with active or convalescent COVID-19. The CDR3 sequence: CASSLEVGQPQHF. The CDR3 nucleotides read TGTGCCAGCAGCTTAGAGGTCGGTCAGCCCCAGCATTTT.